One sample yielded the 26 T cell receptor beta chains listed below, sequenced in a study of identical twins. TCRdb fed the 5' RACE reads into MiXCR, producing one record per CDR3 protein. The sample contains about 190,000 distinct CDR3 sequences, approximately 15% of which appear only once. A further study also used this sample, focusing on T cells expressing NK-cell markers.

Material: CD8+ T cells sorted from blood. The receptor source for this set is a woman aged 18-30 years in good health.

This clonotype was seen a handful of times. This sequence joins TRBV6-5 and TRBJ2-2; D gene unclear. From germline, CDR1 is MNHEY and CDR2 SVGAGI. V lost 2 bases to trimming and J lost 6 bases, with 10 bases between them. The CDR3 loop spans 14 amino acids. The chain's CDR3 is CASSYPEFAGELFF. CDR3 DNA: TGTGCCAGCAGTTACCCGGAGTTCGCCGGGGAGCTGTTTTTT.

The chain combines TRBV30 with TRBJ2-1; 7 bases line up with TRBD1. Trimming removed 5 bases from V and 3 bases from J; junction bases left unmatched: 4. The CDR3 extends over 13 amino acids. The germline V gene has CDR1 GTSNPN and CDR2 SVGIG (reference sequence). In nucleotides, the CDR3 is TGTGCCTGGGGTCCAGGGGGCTACAATGAGCAGTTCTTC. It encodes CAWGPGGYNEQFF.

The V and J genes are TRBV5-6 and TRBJ2-1; 11 bases map to TRBD2. Germline CDR1 reads SGHDT; CDR2 reads YYEEEE. The CDR3 has 17 amino acids. Losses at the gene ends were 4 bases for V and 7 bases for J; bases not matched to a gene: 13. CDR3 bases: TGTGCCAGCAGCCCCGGGACTAGCGGCTTTAAAGGGAATGAGCAGTTCTTC. Amino acid sequence: CASSPGTSGFKGNEQFF. The whole variable domain, filled in from reference TRBV5-6 and TRBJ2-1, reads DAGVTQSPTHLIKTRGQQVTLRCSPKSGHDTVSWYQQALGQGPQFIFQYYEEEERQRGNFPDRFSGHQFPNYSSELNVNALLLGDSALYLCASSPGTSGFKGNEQFFGPGTRLTVL.

This clonotype came up a few times. The CDR3 loop is CASSPGTGNIQYF. For the CDR3, the DNA is TGTGCCAGCAGCCCCGGGACAGGGAACATTCAGTACTTC. The V gene is TRBV12-3 or TRBV12-4, the J gene TRBJ2-4; 9 positions agree with TRBD1. CDR3 length: 13 amino acids. Trimming removed 6 bases from V and 7 bases from J; junction bases left unmatched: 4.

There are a few counts of this clonotype. The rearrangement joins TRBV12-3 or TRBV12-4 to TRBJ2-1; TRBD2 might be the D (6 bases). V lost 6 bases and J lost 9, with 9 bases in between. The CDR3 is 11 amino acids. Written as DNA, the CDR3 is TGTGCCAGCAGCCAACTAGCTGAGCAGTTCTTC. Encoded protein: CASSQLAEQFF.

Ten or more counts support this clonotype. The chain joins TRBV5-1 to TRBJ2-2; 7 bases fit TRBD1. This CDR3 comprises 16 residues. V shed 2 bases, J shed 4 bases, and the junction held 8 bases outside the gene matches. The germline V gene has CDR1 SGHRS and CDR2 YFSETQ. CDR3 nucleotide sequence: TGCGCCAGCAGCTTACGACAGGGAAGCTCCACCGGGGAGCTGTTTTTT. Encoded protein: CASSLRQGSSTGELFF. Full variable domain (remainder filled in from reference TRBV5-1 and TRBJ2-2): KAGVTQTPRYLIKTRGQQVTLSCSPISGHRSVSWYQQTPGQGLQFLFEYFSETQRNKGNFPGRFSGRQFSNSRSEMNVSTLELGDSALYLCASSLRQGSSTGELFFGEGSRLTVL.

This chain joins TRBV7-8 and TRBJ2-3; 8 bases are a match to TRBD2. CDR1 is SGHVS, CDR2 FQNEAQ, per germline. The CDR3 contains 16 residues. Trimming at V came to 1 base and at J to 6 bases, leaving 9 bases not matched to a gene. The DNA of the CDR3 is TGTGCCAGCAGCTTAGTTCTAGCGGGCGCGAGCGATACGCAGTATTTT. This sequence encodes CASSLVLAGASDTQYF.

The chain recombines TRBV9 with TRBJ2-7, with 9 positions matching TRBD1. Germline CDR1 reads SGDLS; CDR2 reads YYNGEE. J lost 1 base, V lost 3 bases, and 5 bases had no gene match. CDR3 length: 15 amino acids. CDR3 in DNA: TGTGCCAGCAGCGCCCGACAGGGGGTGTCCTACGAGCAGTACTTC. It encodes CASSARQGVSYEQYF. Variable domain in full (rest from reference TRBV9 and TRBJ2-7): DSGVTQTPKHLITATGQRVTLRCSPRSGDLSVYWYQQSLDQGLQFLIQYYNGEERAKGNILERFSAQQFPDLHSELNLSSLELGDSALYFCASSARQGVSYEQYFGPGTRLTVT.

This chain uses TRBV13 with TRBJ2-7, with D possibly called TRBD1 or TRBD2 (5 bases each). Between the trimmed V and J ends, which lost 4 bases and 2 bases, there was a span of 15 bases. The CDR3 has 15 residues. The germline V gene encodes CDR1 PRHDT and CDR2 FYEKMQ (reference sequence). The DNA for the CDR3 is TGTGCCAGCAGCTCATCCGGGACCCCTGCCTACGAGCAGTACTTC. Residues: CASSSSGTPAYEQYF.

This clonotype was found a few times. The rearrangement joins TRBV6-6 to TRBJ1-1; perhaps TRBD1 as D (5 bases). This CDR3 contains 11 residues. V was pared by 1 base and J by 12 bases, with 9 bases between. Germline CDR1 and CDR2: MNHNY and SVGAGI (reference sequence). CDR3 coding DNA: TGTGCCAGCAGTTACTGGGACGAGACTTTCTTT. Its translation is CASSYWDETFF.

This clonotype was counted only a few times. J is TRBJ2-7 and V is TRBV7-2, with D unresolved. Germline loops: CDR1 SGHTA, CDR2 FQGNSA. Trimming pared 0 bases from V and 0 bases from J, leaving 6 bases between. The CDR3 contains 14 residues. The CDR3, as DNA: TGTGCCAGCAGCTTAGCAGTATCCTCCTACGAGCAGTACTTC. The encoded protein is CASSLAVSSYEQYF.

This clonotype occurred many times. V is TRBV12-3 or TRBV12-4 and J is TRBJ1-2; D uncertain. The CDR3 extends over 15 amino acids. Trimming stripped 5 bases from V and 7 bases from J, with 20 bases between. CDR3 bases: TGTGCCAGCAGTCACCTCTGGAGAGGCCTCAGTGGCTACACCTTC. Its translation: CASSHLWRGLSGYTF.

A few counts support this clonotype. This chain uses TRBV25-1 with TRBJ1-1; D unresolved. Germline-derived CDR1 and CDR2 are MGHDK and SYGVNS. Trimming left V 4 bases short and J 3 bases short, with 21 bases between. The CDR3 covers 17 residues. The DNA of the CDR3 is TGTGCCAGCAGTGCCCCGGTGAGGCTCGGTTCGGACACTGAAGCTTTCTTT. It codes for CASSAPVRLGSDTEAFF.

The V call is TRBV29-1, the J call TRBJ2-1; 7 positions match TRBD1. Per germline, CDR1 SQVTM and CDR2 ANQGSEA. Trimming took 7 bases from V and 14 from J; bases not matched to a gene: 5. The CDR3 length is 9 residues. CDR3 nucleotide sequence: TGCAGCGGGGACAGAAAAGAGTTCTTC. It translates to CSGDRKEFF.

Concerning this clonotype itself: The junction departs from the called germline gene at one end, perhaps through a read error. CDR3 loop: CASSLVAGQGNEQFF. CDR3 DNA sequence: TGTGCTAGCAGCTTAGTTGCTGGACAGGGTAATGAGCAGTTCTTC. The V and J genes are TRBV7-7 and TRBJ2-1; 8 nucleotides match TRBD1. The CDR3 sequence is 15 residues long. The germline gives CDR1 SSHAT, CDR2 FNYEAQ (reference sequence).

The chain uses TRBV5-5 and TRBJ2-1; D not certain. V was trimmed by 3 bases and J by 2 bases, leaving 12 bases between them. CDR1 is SGHKS, CDR2 YYEKEE, per germline (reference sequence). The CDR3 extends over 15 amino acids. The CDR3 DNA is TGTGCCAGCAGCTGGTCCGGTGGGCCCTACAATGAGCAGTTCTTC. This sequence encodes CASSWSGGPYNEQFF.

The chain has TRBV15 and TRBJ1-6, with D perhaps TRBD1 (5 bases). Between the trimmed V and J ends, which lost 2 bases and 7 bases, there was a span of 12 bases. The CDR3 is 15 residues long. The germline CDR1 and CDR2 sequences are LNHNV and YYDKDF (reference sequence). The CDR3 here is CATSRRRGENSPLHF. DNA of the CDR3: TGTGCCACCAGCAGACGGCGGGGGGAAAATTCACCCCTCCACTTT.

V and J are TRBV6-1 and TRBJ2-7; possibly TRBD2 for D (5 bases). The germline V gene has CDR1 MNHNS and CDR2 SASEGT. This CDR3 is 15 amino acids long. Trimming took off 7 bases at V and 2 bases at J, with 18 bases between the two ends. The CDR3: CASIISRGEPYEQYF. CDR3 coding DNA: TGTGCCAGCATCATAAGCCGGGGAGAGCCCTACGAGCAGTACTTC.

A word on this clonotype: A much larger clone sits a single nucleotide away, making a read error possible. The chain employs TRBV12-3 or TRBV12-4 and TRBJ2-1; no firm D call. The CDR3 contains 13 residues. In nucleotides, the CDR3 is TGTACCAGCAGTTTAGCTAAGTTGCGTGAGCAGTTCTTC. Translation gives CTSSLAKLREQFF.

The CDR3 reads CASSQHYEQYF. The CDR3 coding sequence is TGTGCCAGCAGCCAACACTACGAGCAGTACTTC. J is TRBJ2-7 and V is TRBV14; D is ambiguous. The CDR3 contains 11 residues. Germline CDR1 SGHDN, CDR2 FVKESK. Between the trimmed V and J ends, which lost 2 bases and 3 bases, there was a span of 2 bases.

The V gene is TRBV7-8, the J gene TRBJ1-5, with no clear D. With 2 bases removed from V and 4 bases from J, the gap between germline ends came to 12 bases. The germline V gene encodes CDR1 SGHVS and CDR2 FQNEAQ. The CDR3 consists of 15 residues. CDR3 bases: TGTGCCAGCAGCTTACTCTCAACGGGTAATCAGCCCCAGCATTTT. Translated: CASSLLSTGNQPQHF.

This clonotype was detected only a few times. The chain has TRBV2 and TRBJ2-3; D is perhaps TRBD1 (6 bases). Per the germline V gene, CDR1 is SNHLY and CDR2 is FYNNEI. The CDR3 runs 13 residues. Trimming took 4 bases from V and 6 from J, leaving 11 bases between them. Written as DNA, the CDR3 is TGTGCCAGCAGTGGTACAGGGTCTGATACGCAGTATTTT. The encoded protein is CASSGTGSDTQYF.

This clonotype was recorded a few times. The chain links TRBV20-1 to TRBJ2-7; D is uncertain. Germline values: CDR1 DFQATT, CDR2 SNEGSKA (reference sequence). V lost 5 bases to trimming and J lost 4 bases, with 15 bases between them. CDR3 length: 13 amino acids. The CDR3 protein is CSAVMRYSYEQYF. In DNA form, the CDR3 reads TGCAGTGCTGTGATGAGATATTCTTACGAGCAGTACTTC.

V usage is TRBV4-2 and J usage is TRBJ2-7; D assignment may be TRBD1 or TRBD2 (5 bases each). Germline lookup yields CDR1 LGHNA and CDR2 YNFKEQ. The CDR3 consists of 14 residues. The ends were cut back, 4 bases at V and 0 bases at J, with 10 bases in the middle. Written as DNA, the CDR3 is TGTGCCAGCAGCCCCGGGGACGTCTCCTACGAGCAGTACTTC. Translating it yields CASSPGDVSYEQYF.

This clonotype has more than one count but fewer than ten. The CDR3 region is CASSDGVWTPHWNEQFF. The CDR3 DNA reads as TGTGCCAGCAGTGATGGGGTTTGGACTCCCCACTGGAATGAGCAGTTCTTC. The chain couples TRBV2 to TRBJ2-1, with D possibly matching TRBD2 (5 bases). The V gene's germline CDR1 is SNHLY and CDR2 FYNNEI. The V and J ends lost 3 bases and 7 bases respectively, with 22 bases between them. This CDR3 has 17 residues.

This clonotype was detected many times. The chain recombines TRBV5-1 with TRBJ2-7, with 9 nucleotides matching TRBD2. From germline, CDR1 is SGHRS and CDR2 YFSETQ. The V gene end was trimmed by 2 bases and the J gene end by 3 bases; junction bases not matched to a gene: 3. The CDR3 runs to 14 residues. Here the CDR3 reads CASSFTSGYYEQYF. CDR3 sequence (DNA): TGCGCCAGCAGCTTTACTAGCGGGTACTACGAGCAGTACTTC.